The rows below give T cell receptor beta chains drawn from one sample of a study of cytomegalovirus exposure and HLA in healthy donors. Sequenced by immunoSEQ multiplex PCR; TCRdb stores in-frame clones only, minus some. The table lists some 180,000 clones, around 80% of them singletons. Sequenced: PBMCs. The receptor source for this set is a man between 40 and 49 years old in good health and CMV-seropositive. The CDR3 runs from the conserved cysteine through the conserved F or W. Fields, in order: CDR3 length, J gene, V gene, clone size, D gene, CDR3 protein, CDR3 DNA. A D gene is named only where the DNA matches it firmly. Some rows have no size entry. The others give once, few or many, or a class for an expanded clone.

CDR3 length: 17
J gene: TRBJ2-1
V gene: TRBV27
clone size: NA
D gene: TRBD2
CDR3 protein: CASSLRTSGRAMNEQFF
CDR3 DNA: TGTGCCAGCAGTTTAAGGACTAGCGGGAGGGCCATGAATGAGCAGTTCTTC

CDR3 length: 15
J gene: TRBJ1-5
V gene: TRBV7-8
clone size: NA
D gene: NA
CDR3 protein: CASSLARGPNQPQHF
CDR3 DNA: TGTGCCAGCAGCTTAGCCAGGGGACCGAATCAGCCCCAGCATTTT

CDR3 length: 14
J gene: TRBJ2-6
V gene: TRBV7-9
clone size: once
D gene: NA
CDR3 protein: CASSSDTGANVLTF
CDR3 DNA: TGTGCCAGCAGCTCAGACACTGGGGCCAACGTCCTGACTTTC

CDR3 length: 14
J gene: TRBJ1-2
V gene: TRBV5-5
clone size: NA
D gene: TRBD1
CDR3 protein: CASSFSGGSYGYTF
CDR3 DNA: TGTGCCAGCAGCTTCTCAGGGGGAAGCTATGGCTACACCTTC

CDR3 length: 15
J gene: TRBJ2-1
V gene: TRBV5-1
clone size: NA
D gene: TRBD2
CDR3 protein: CASSLAGVYGNEQFF
CDR3 DNA: TGCGCCAGCAGCTTAGCGGGAGTGTATGGCAATGAGCAGTTCTTC

CDR3 length: 13
J gene: TRBJ2-7
V gene: TRBV11-2
clone size: NA
D gene: NA
CDR3 protein: CASSLDPNYEQYF
CDR3 DNA: TGTGCCAGCAGCTTAGACCCCAACTACGAGCAGTACTTC

CDR3 length: 15
J gene: TRBJ1-5
V gene: TRBV4-1
clone size: NA
D gene: NA
CDR3 protein: CASSQEQQTNQPQHF
CDR3 DNA: TGCGCCAGCAGCCAAGAGCAACAGACAAATCAGCCCCAGCATTTT

CDR3 length: 14
J gene: TRBJ1-2
V gene: TRBV5-1
clone size: NA
D gene: NA
CDR3 protein: CASSSGQPSYGYTF
CDR3 DNA: TGCGCCAGCAGCTCCGGACAGCCTTCATATGGCTACACCTTC

CDR3 length: 14
J gene: TRBJ1-4
V gene: TRBV7-8
clone size: NA
D gene: TRBD1
CDR3 protein: CASSRDRGGEKLFF
CDR3 DNA: TGTGCCAGCAGCCGGGACAGGGGGGGTGAAAAACTGTTTTTT

CDR3 length: 14
J gene: TRBJ2-7
V gene: TRBV18
clone size: NA
D gene: NA
CDR3 protein: CASSPDYGSYEQYF
CDR3 DNA: TGTGCCAGCTCACCGGACTATGGCTCCTACGAGCAGTACTTC

CDR3 length: 12
J gene: TRBJ2-7
V gene: TRBV5-8
clone size: NA
D gene: NA
CDR3 protein: CATRGQPYEQYF
CDR3 DNA: TGTGCCACTCGAGGGCAGCCCTACGAGCAGTACTTC

CDR3 length: 13
J gene: TRBJ2-7
V gene: TRBV2
clone size: NA
D gene: NA
CDR3 protein: CASSEAGRPEQYF
CDR3 DNA: TGTGCCAGCAGTGAAGCGGGGAGGCCCGAGCAGTACTTC

CDR3 length: 15
J gene: TRBJ2-7
V gene: TRBV7-2
clone size: NA
D gene: TRBD1
CDR3 protein: CASSLVQGANYEQYF
CDR3 DNA: TGTGCCAGCAGCTTAGTACAGGGGGCGAACTACGAGCAGTACTTC

CDR3 length: 15
J gene: TRBJ1-5
V gene: TRBV19
clone size: NA
D gene: TRBD1
CDR3 protein: CASRGGQGFNQPQHF
CDR3 DNA: TGTGCCAGTAGGGGGGGACAGGGGTTCAATCAGCCCCAGCATTTT

CDR3 length: 15
J gene: TRBJ2-6
V gene: TRBV6-1
clone size: NA
D gene: NA
CDR3 protein: CASSETGSGANVLTF
CDR3 DNA: TGTGCCAGCAGTGAAACCGGGTCTGGGGCCAACGTCCTGACTTTC

CDR3 length: 14
J gene: TRBJ2-1
V gene: TRBV9
clone size: NA
D gene: NA
CDR3 protein: CASSVSDYYNEQFF
CDR3 DNA: TGTGCCAGCAGCGTGTCAGACTATTACAATGAGCAGTTCTTC

CDR3 length: 16
J gene: TRBJ1-2
V gene: TRBV7-9
clone size: NA
D gene: NA
CDR3 protein: CASSFGGREGNYGYTF
CDR3 DNA: TGTGCCAGCAGCTTTGGAGGGAGGGAGGGTAACTATGGCTACACCTTC

CDR3 length: 16
J gene: TRBJ2-1
V gene: TRBV28
clone size: NA
D gene: TRBD2
CDR3 protein: CASRNKGTSGGNEQFF
CDR3 DNA: TGTGCCAGCAGGAACAAAGGGACTAGCGGAGGCAATGAGCAGTTCTTC

CDR3 length: 14
J gene: TRBJ1-5
V gene: TRBV7-8
clone size: NA
D gene: NA
CDR3 protein: CASSFGSGWQPQHF
CDR3 DNA: TGTGCCAGCAGCTTTGGTTCAGGGTGGCAGCCCCAGCATTTT

CDR3 length: 18
J gene: TRBJ1-6
V gene: TRBV25-1
clone size: NA
D gene: NA
CDR3 protein: CASSDTYRESSYNSPLHF
CDR3 DNA: TGTGCCAGCAGTGACACTTATCGGGAGAGCTCCTATAATTCACCCCTCCACTTT

CDR3 length: 15
J gene: TRBJ1-4
V gene: TRBV5-6
clone size: NA
D gene: TRBD1
CDR3 protein: CASSLVDRGIEKLFF
CDR3 DNA: TGTGCCAGCAGCTTGGTAGACAGGGGGATCGAAAAACTGTTTTTT

CDR3 length: 15
J gene: TRBJ1-1
V gene: TRBV19
clone size: NA
D gene: NA
CDR3 protein: CASSIRGMVNTEAFF
CDR3 DNA: TGTGCCAGTAGTATAAGGGGGATGGTGAACACTGAAGCTTTCTTT

CDR3 length: 13
J gene: TRBJ1-5
V gene: TRBV6-5
clone size: NA
D gene: TRBD1
CDR3 protein: CAGARGPGQPQHF
CDR3 DNA: TGTGCCGGCGCCAGGGGGCCAGGACAGCCCCAGCATTTT

CDR3 length: 14
J gene: TRBJ1-2
V gene: TRBV19
clone size: NA
D gene: TRBD1
CDR3 protein: CASTGQGKTSGYTF
CDR3 DNA: TGTGCCAGTACGGGACAGGGAAAAACGAGCGGCTACACCTTC

CDR3 length: 20
J gene: TRBJ2-3
V gene: TRBV10-3
clone size: few
D gene: TRBD2
CDR3 protein: CAISGKVAGGLSPSTDTQYF
CDR3 DNA: TGTGCCATCAGTGGTAAGGTAGCGGGAGGACTTTCACCTAGCACAGATACGCAGTATTTT

CDR3 length: 13
J gene: TRBJ2-7
V gene: TRBV6-5
clone size: NA
D gene: TRBD1
CDR3 protein: CAANRGVPYEQYF
CDR3 DNA: TGTGCCGCAAACAGGGGGGTTCCCTACGAGCAGTACTTC

CDR3 length: 12
J gene: TRBJ1-6
V gene: TRBV6-5
clone size: few
D gene: NA
CDR3 protein: CASSSVDSPLHF
CDR3 DNA: TGTGCCAGCAGTTCAGTGGATTCACCCCTCCACTTT

CDR3 length: 13
J gene: TRBJ2-1
V gene: TRBV5-8
clone size: NA
D gene: NA
CDR3 protein: CASSFRFYNEQFF
CDR3 DNA: TGTGCCAGCAGCTTCAGATTCTACAATGAGCAGTTCTTC

CDR3 length: 15
J gene: TRBJ1-2
V gene: TRBV18
clone size: NA
D gene: NA
CDR3 protein: CASSPNRTGIYGYTF
CDR3 DNA: TGTGCCAGCTCACCGAATAGGACGGGGATCTATGGCTACACCTTC

CDR3 length: 13
J gene: TRBJ2-7
V gene: TRBV27
clone size: NA
D gene: NA
CDR3 protein: CASSFRQNYEQYF
CDR3 DNA: TGTGCCAGCAGTTTCCGACAGAACTACGAGCAGTACTTC

CDR3 length: 17
J gene: TRBJ2-3
V gene: TRBV9
clone size: NA
D gene: TRBD2
CDR3 protein: CASSPNLRAGNTDTQYF
CDR3 DNA: TGTGCCAGCTCCCCTAACCTGCGAGCGGGAAACACAGATACGCAGTATTTT

CDR3 length: 17
J gene: TRBJ2-6
V gene: TRBV7-9
clone size: NA
D gene: TRBD1
CDR3 protein: CASSPKGQLAGANVLTF
CDR3 DNA: TGTGCCAGCAGCCCCAAGGGACAGCTCGCTGGGGCCAACGTCCTGACTTTC

CDR3 length: 12
J gene: TRBJ2-1
V gene: TRBV2
clone size: once
D gene: NA
CDR3 protein: CASRDRRNEQFF
CDR3 DNA: TGTGCCAGCAGAGACCGGAGAAATGAGCAGTTCTTC

CDR3 length: 15
J gene: TRBJ2-1
V gene: TRBV10-3
clone size: NA
D gene: NA
CDR3 protein: CAIRPDSSSYNEQFF
CDR3 DNA: TGTGCCATCAGACCCGACAGTAGCTCCTACAATGAGCAGTTCTTC

CDR3 length: 18
J gene: TRBJ1-6
V gene: TRBV4-1
clone size: NA
D gene: TRBD1
CDR3 protein: CASSHSPGQSSYNSPLHF
CDR3 DNA: TGCGCCAGCAGCCATAGTCCGGGACAGAGCTCCTATAATTCACCCCTCCACTTT

CDR3 length: 14
J gene: TRBJ2-7
V gene: TRBV5-1
clone size: NA
D gene: TRBD2
CDR3 protein: CASSLSGGGYEQYF
CDR3 DNA: TGCGCCAGCAGCTTGAGCGGGGGGGGCTACGAGCAGTACTTC

CDR3 length: 14
J gene: TRBJ2-1
V gene: TRBV7-9
clone size: NA
D gene: TRBD2
CDR3 protein: CASSLPRHSGEQFF
CDR3 DNA: TGTGCCAGCAGCTTACCTCGACATAGCGGGGAGCAGTTCTTC

CDR3 length: 18
J gene: TRBJ1-1
V gene: TRBV15
clone size: NA
D gene: NA
CDR3 protein: CATSRVTGTLGKQFSAFF
CDR3 DNA: TGTGCCACCAGCAGAGTCACTGGGACACTAGGGAAACAGTTTAGTGCTTTCTTT

CDR3 length: 15
J gene: TRBJ2-1
V gene: TRBV5-1
clone size: NA
D gene: NA
CDR3 protein: CASSSTGTTYNEQFF
CDR3 DNA: TGCGCCAGCAGCTCAACCGGGACAACTTACAATGAGCAGTTCTTC

CDR3 length: 15
J gene: TRBJ2-7
V gene: TRBV5-1
clone size: once
D gene: TRBD2
CDR3 protein: CASSLAGGSSSEQYF
CDR3 DNA: TGCGCCAGCAGCTTGGCGGGCGGGAGCTCGTCCGAGCAGTACTTC

CDR3 length: 17
J gene: TRBJ2-7
V gene: TRBV5-4
clone size: few
D gene: TRBD1
CDR3 protein: CASSQNPGTGASYEQYF
CDR3 DNA: TGTGCCAGCAGCCAAAACCCCGGGACAGGGGCCTCCTACGAGCAGTACTTC

CDR3 length: 16
J gene: TRBJ1-2
V gene: TRBV6-1
clone size: few
D gene: TRBD1
CDR3 protein: CASSAQPGQGNYGYTF
CDR3 DNA: TGTGCCAGCAGTGCCCAACCGGGACAGGGTAACTATGGCTACACCTTC

CDR3 length: 16
J gene: TRBJ2-3
V gene: TRBV11-3
clone size: NA
D gene: TRBD1
CDR3 protein: CASSADRAASTDTQYF
CDR3 DNA: TGTGCCAGCAGCGCAGACAGGGCAGCGTCCACAGATACGCAGTATTTT

CDR3 length: 14
J gene: TRBJ2-7
V gene: TRBV5-6
clone size: NA
D gene: TRBD2
CDR3 protein: CASSLTSGRIGQYF
CDR3 DNA: TGTGCCAGCAGCTTGACCAGCGGGAGAATAGGGCAGTACTTC

CDR3 length: 15
J gene: TRBJ2-2
V gene: TRBV7-3
clone size: NA
D gene: TRBD2
CDR3 protein: CASSLLAGGTGELFF
CDR3 DNA: TGTGCCAGCAGTCTACTAGCGGGAGGCACCGGGGAGCTGTTTTTT

CDR3 length: 17
J gene: TRBJ2-6
V gene: TRBV5-1
clone size: NA
D gene: NA
CDR3 protein: CASSLAGGDSGANGLTF
CDR3 DNA: TGCGCCAGCAGCTTGGCCGGGGGAGACTCTGGGGCCAACGGCCTGACTTTC

CDR3 length: 12
J gene: TRBJ2-3
V gene: TRBV2
clone size: NA
D gene: NA
CDR3 protein: CASSYREDTQYF
CDR3 DNA: TGTGCCAGCAGTTACAGGGAAGATACGCAGTATTTT

CDR3 length: 14
J gene: TRBJ2-7
V gene: TRBV7-2
clone size: NA
D gene: NA
CDR3 protein: CASSLSGAAYEQYF
CDR3 DNA: TGTGCCAGCAGCTTATCAGGGGCGGCCTACGAGCAGTACTTC

CDR3 length: 16
J gene: TRBJ2-7
V gene: TRBV5-4
clone size: NA
D gene: TRBD1
CDR3 protein: CASSSKTGTDSYEQYF
CDR3 DNA: TGTGCCAGCAGCAGTAAAACCGGGACAGACTCCTACGAGCAGTACTTC

CDR3 length: 15
J gene: TRBJ2-5
V gene: TRBV28
clone size: NA
D gene: TRBD2
CDR3 protein: CASRRPGVAGETQYF
CDR3 DNA: TGTGCCAGCAGACGCCCGGGGGTAGCGGGAGAGACCCAGTACTTC

CDR3 length: 13
J gene: TRBJ1-1
V gene: TRBV7-9
clone size: once
D gene: NA
CDR3 protein: CASSLASDTEAFF
CDR3 DNA: TGTGCCAGCAGCTTAGCGAGCGACACTGAAGCTTTCTTT

CDR3 length: 15
J gene: TRBJ2-1
V gene: TRBV6-5
clone size: NA
D gene: NA
CDR3 protein: CASSYGASSYNEQFF
CDR3 DNA: TGTGCCAGCAGTTACGGGGCAAGCTCCTACAATGAGCAGTTCTTC

CDR3 length: 16
J gene: TRBJ2-4
V gene: TRBV19
clone size: NA
D gene: TRBD1
CDR3 protein: CASSIEGQAAKNIQYF
CDR3 DNA: TGTGCCAGTAGTATTGAGGGACAGGCAGCCAAAAACATTCAGTACTTC